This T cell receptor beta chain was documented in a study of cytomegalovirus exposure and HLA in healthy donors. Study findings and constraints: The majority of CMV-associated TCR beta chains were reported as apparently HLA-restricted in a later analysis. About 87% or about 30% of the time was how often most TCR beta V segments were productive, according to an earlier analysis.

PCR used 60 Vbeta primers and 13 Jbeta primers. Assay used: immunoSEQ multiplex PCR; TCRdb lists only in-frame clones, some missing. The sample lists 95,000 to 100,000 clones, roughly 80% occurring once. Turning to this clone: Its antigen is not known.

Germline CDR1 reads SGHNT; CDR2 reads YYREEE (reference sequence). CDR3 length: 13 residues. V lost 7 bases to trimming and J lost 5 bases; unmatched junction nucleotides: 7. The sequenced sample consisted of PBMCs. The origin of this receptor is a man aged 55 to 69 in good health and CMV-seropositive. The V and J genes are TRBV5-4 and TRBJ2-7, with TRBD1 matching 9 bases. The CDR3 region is CASWNRGRNEQYF. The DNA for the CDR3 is TGTGCCAGCTGGAACAGGGGGCGGAACGAGCAGTACTTC.